The rows below give T cell receptor beta chains drawn from one sample of a study of cytomegalovirus exposure and HLA in healthy donors. Some clones are missing from TCRdb's copy, which holds only in-frame ones; the method was immunoSEQ multiplex PCR. This table has 150,000 to 200,000 clones, around 83% appearing once. Specimen: PBMCs. These receptors all stem from a girl aged 2 to 9 in good health and CMV-seropositive. Both conserved end residues are part of each CDR3. D genes are given only for firm matches. A clone size is listed for some rows: how often the clone was seen (once, few, many), or a class if it is expanded.

v_gene	j_gene	abundance	d_gene	CDR3nt	CDR3aa
TRBV7-3	TRBJ1-3	.	TRBD1	TGTGCCAGCAGCACAACCGGGACAGGGGCTGGAAACACCATATATTTT	CASSTTGTGAGNTIYF
TRBV30	TRBJ2-5	.	.	TGTGCCTGGAGTGGCGGGACTCCCGGACAAGAGACCCAGTACTTC	CAWSGGTPGQETQYF
TRBV6-5	TRBJ2-5	.	.	TGTGCCAGCAAAAACAGGGTTGGAGAGACCCAGTACTTC	CASKNRVGETQYF
TRBV5-1	TRBJ2-3	.	TRBD2	TGCGCCAGCAGTCCTACACTAGCGGGAGCGATAGATACGCAGTATTTT	CASSPTLAGAIDTQYF
TRBV6-6	TRBJ1-4	.	.	TGTGCCAGCAGTTACTCGAGCGGCAGCTGTTGTGAAAAACTGTTTTTT	CASSYSSGSCCEKLFF
TRBV4-1	TRBJ1-1	.	TRBD1	TGCGCCAGCAGCCAATCAATGGGGCGACAGGGAGGCACTGAAGCTTTCTTT	CASSQSMGRQGGTEAFF
TRBV28	TRBJ2-1	.	.	TGTGCCAGCAGTTTACGGGGGACCTACAATGAGCAGTTCTTC	CASSLRGTYNEQFF
TRBV2	TRBJ1-2	.	.	TGTGCCAGCAAAGAGACAGGCTTCTATGGCTACACCTTC	CASKETGFYGYTF
TRBV6-1	TRBJ1-4	.	.	TGTGCCAGCAGTGACAAAGACAGGGAAAAACTGTTTTTT	CASSDKDREKLFF
TRBV11-3	TRBJ2-7	.	.	TGTGCCAGCAGCTTGGCGGGGTCGGACGACGAGCAGTACTTC	CASSLAGSDDEQYF
TRBV27	TRBJ1-1	.	TRBD1	TGTGCCAGCAGTTGGGGACAGGGGACAAACACTGAAGCTTTCTTT	CASSWGQGTNTEAFF
TRBV5-1	TRBJ2-7	.	.	TGCGCCAGCAGCTTGGCGTTGGACGGGGTCTACGAGCAGTACTTC	CASSLALDGVYEQYF
TRBV5-6	TRBJ2-3	.	TRBD1	TGTGCCAGCAGCTTGGGGACAGGGGGCACAGATACGCAGTATTTT	CASSLGTGGTDTQYF
TRBV28	TRBJ1-5	.	TRBD1	TGTGCCAGCACAGGGGGCAGATATCAGCCCCAGCATTTT	CASTGGRYQPQHF
TRBV6-4	TRBJ2-1	.	.	TGTGCCAGCAGTGAGGAGGGACTTAATGAGCAGTTCTTC	CASSEEGLNEQFF
TRBV27	TRBJ1-5	.	.	TGTGCCAGCAGACAGGACGGGCAGCCCCAGCATTTT	CASRQDGQPQHF
TRBV9	TRBJ1-1	.	.	TGTGCCAGCAGCGTACAGGGCATGAACACTGAAGCTTTCTTT	CASSVQGMNTEAFF
TRBV6-6	TRBJ2-7	.	TRBD1	TGTGCCAGCAGTATCGGACAGGGGGCTTACGAGCAGTACTTC	CASSIGQGAYEQYF
TRBV27	TRBJ2-7	.	TRBD2	TGTGCCAGCAGTCTACTTCGGACCTCTATACTTGGGGGGGGCTCCTACGAGCAGTACTTC	CASSLLRTSILGGGSYEQYF
TRBV30	TRBJ2-1	.	.	TGTGCCTGGAGCCCGGGCAGGGCCCTGTCCTACAATGAGCAGTTCTTC	CAWSPGRALSYNEQFF
TRBV4-1	TRBJ1-1	few	.	TGCGCCAGCAGCCATCATCCGGGACACAAGAACACTGAAGCTTTCTTT	CASSHHPGHKNTEAFF
TRBV5-1	TRBJ1-5	.	.	TGCGCCAGCAGCCCGATGACAGGCACCAATCAGCCCCAGCATTTT	CASSPMTGTNQPQHF
TRBV27	TRBJ1-1	.	.	TGTGCCAGCAGTTTAGTGGGAGGGGTTACTGAAGCTTTCTTT	CASSLVGGVTEAFF
TRBV29-1	TRBJ1-1	once	.	TGCAGCGTCGTTAGGACAGAATTGAACACTGAAGCTTTCTTT	CSVVRTELNTEAFF
TRBV2	TRBJ2-2	.	TRBD2	TGTGCCAGCAGTGAACAGCTAGCGGGAAACACCGGGGAGCTGTTTTTT	CASSEQLAGNTGELFF
TRBV10-2	TRBJ2-1	.	TRBD2	TGCGCCAGCAGTCAAGGACTAGCGGGACGACGGTTCTTC	CASSQGLAGRRFF
TRBV18	TRBJ2-2	.	.	TGTGCCAGCTCACCACCGAGCACCGGGGAGCTGTTTTTT	CASSPPSTGELFF
TRBV7-9	TRBJ1-4	.	TRBD1	TGTGCCAGCAGCACCGGGACAGGGGACGACTCAACTAATGAAAAACTGTTTTTT	CASSTGTGDDSTNEKLFF
TRBV18	TRBJ1-1	.	.	TGTGCCAGCTCCCGTCTTGAGGAGGGCACTGAAGCTTTCTTT	CASSRLEEGTEAFF
TRBV7-3	TRBJ2-2	.	TRBD2	TGTGCCAGCAGCTGGGTAGCGGGAGGCACCGGGGAGCTGTTTTTT	CASSWVAGGTGELFF
TRBV7-3	TRBJ1-2	.	.	TGTGCCAGCAGCTTACGTCGGGGGATCCTCGATGGCTACACCTTC	CASSLRRGILDGYTF
TRBV30	TRBJ2-4	.	.	TGTGCCTGGAGTCGTACGGTAAAGCTGGCCAAAAACATTCAGTACTTC	CAWSRTVKLAKNIQYF
TRBV30	TRBJ1-5	.	TRBD1	TGTGCCTGCCTCGGGACAGGGGCCAATCAGCCCCAGCATTTT	CACLGTGANQPQHF
TRBV5-1	TRBJ2-3	.	TRBD2	TGCGCCAGCAGCGGGACTAGCGGGGACCTGCGAAACACAGATACGCAGTATTTT	CASSGTSGDLRNTDTQYF
TRBV19	TRBJ1-2	.	.	TGTGCCAGTAGTCCTTTCCGGGACTATGGCTACACCTTC	CASSPFRDYGYTF
TRBV5-5	TRBJ2-1	few	TRBD2	TGTGCCAGCAGCTTGGAAGGGACTAGTATTGTCGATGAGCAGTTCTTC	CASSLEGTSIVDEQFF
TRBV5-1	TRBJ1-1	.	TRBD1	TGCGCCAGCAGCTGGGGGACAGCATTTTTCATGAACACTGAAGCTTTCTTT	CASSWGTAFFMNTEAFF
TRBV6-1	TRBJ2-7	.	TRBD2	TGTGCCAGCATGATTATAGCGGGGGCCTACGAGCAGTACTTC	CASMIIAGAYEQYF
TRBV7-6	TRBJ1-2	.	TRBD1	TGTGCCATAAACGACAGGGACGTCTATGGCTACACCTTC	CAINDRDVYGYTF
TRBV28	TRBJ2-7	.	TRBD1	TGTGCCACCGACCGGGACAGATACTACGAGCAGTACTTC	CATDRDRYYEQYF
TRBV19	TRBJ2-3	.	TRBD2	TGTGCCAGTAGGCTTAGCGGGAGGTACACAGATACGCAGTATTTT	CASRLSGRYTDTQYF
TRBV4-2	TRBJ1-3	.	.	TGTGCCAGCAGCCAAGATCACAGGGTCAACACCATATATTTT	CASSQDHRVNTIYF
TRBV30	TRBJ2-3	.	.	TGTGCCTGGAGGCAGGGTAGGGACACAGATACGCAGTATTTT	CAWRQGRDTDTQYF
TRBV30	TRBJ1-2	.	.	TGTGCCTGGAGTGCAAGCTTCGGGATCTATGGCTACACCTTC	CAWSASFGIYGYTF
TRBV4-1	TRBJ1-1	.	TRBD1	TGCGCCAGCAGCCAACCGGGACAGGGGAACACTGAAGCTTTCTTT	CASSQPGQGNTEAFF
TRBV7-9	TRBJ2-3	.	TRBD1	TGTGCCAGCAGTTCGCACCGGGACAGGGGGGGCCCAGATACGCAGTATTTT	CASSSHRDRGGPDTQYF
TRBV30	TRBJ2-2	.	.	TGTGCCTGGACGGGGAGCGGGGAGCTGTTTTTT	CAWTGSGELFF
TRBV27	TRBJ1-2	.	TRBD1	TGTGCCAGCAGTTCGGCAGGGGGCTTATTCTTCTATGGCTACACCTTC	CASSSAGGLFFYGYTF
TRBV6-1	TRBJ1-5	few	.	TGTGCCAGCAGTGAAGTGATAGGGGGTGGTGGTCAGCCCCAGCATTTT	CASSEVIGGGGQPQHF
TRBV5-6	TRBJ2-3	.	.	TGTGCCAGCAGCTTTTGGGGCGGTAGCACAGATACGCAGTATTTT	CASSFWGGSTDTQYF
TRBV30	TRBJ1-2	.	.	TGTGCCTGGAGTGTACCCGGGGGTGCCACCTTC	CAWSVPGGATF
TRBV30	TRBJ2-1	.	.	TGTGCCTGGAGTCCATGGGCCGGGAGTGAAGAGAATGAGCAGTTCTTC	CAWSPWAGSEENEQFF
TRBV7-9	TRBJ2-5	.	TRBD2	TGTGCCAGCAGCTTAACGGGCCGAGCGGGGGAGACCCAGTACTTC	CASSLTGRAGETQYF